These 23 T cell receptor beta chains originate from one sample sequenced in a study of shared clonotypes between healthy human individuals. Libraries were prepared by immunoSEQ multiplex PCR; TCRdb keeps only in-frame clonotypes and omits some of them. This table holds approximately 1,000,000 clones, 70% to 80% found once. Material for sequencing was memory CD4+ T cells from PBMCs. Subset specified: CD45RA-negative fraction. The receptors stem from a man aged 18 to 29 in good health. Some clones in this sample may be carry-over from other donors' samples.

The chain recombines TRBV2 with TRBJ2-3; D not certain. This CDR3 has 14 residues. The germline V gene encodes CDR1 SNHLY and CDR2 FYNNEI. V was cut by 6 bases and J by 0 bases, with 10 bases left in between. The DNA for the CDR3 is TGTGCCAGCAGCGACGATTCAAGCACAGATACGCAGTATTTT. Translation gives CASSDDSSTDTQYF.

As DNA, the CDR3 is TGTGCCAGCAGCCCAACTAGCGGCTCCTACGAGCAGTACTTC. Amino acid sequence: CASSPTSGSYEQYF. This rearrangement joins TRBV7-8 to TRBJ2-7, with 8 nucleotides matching TRBD2. From germline, CDR1 is SGHVS and CDR2 FQNEAQ. The junction had 3 bases not matched to a gene; V was cut back by 5 bases and J by 0 bases. This CDR3 is built from 14 residues.

This clone has a count of ten or more. The V call is TRBV5-1, the J call TRBJ2-7; D is possibly TRBD1 or TRBD2 (5 bases each). CDR1 SGHRS and CDR2 YFSETQ come from the germline V gene. V was trimmed by 8 bases and J by 5 bases, leaving 11 bases between them. This CDR3 is 11 amino acids long. CDR3 in amino acids: CASRDGNEQYF. CDR3 DNA: TGCGCCAGTCGGGACGGAAACGAGCAGTACTTC.

The chain combines TRBV28 with TRBJ2-1, with D unresolved. Trimming pared 5 bases from V and 5 bases from J, leaving 13 bases between. Germline V gene sequence: CDR1 MDHEN, CDR2 SYDVKM. There are 14 residues in the CDR3. CDR3 sequence reads: CASSLVGTDNEQFF. CDR3 in DNA: TGTGCCAGCAGTCTCGTGGGAACGGACAATGAGCAGTTCTTC.

About this clone: This same CDR3 is encoded by further DNA sequences in the sample. V is TRBV7-2 and J is TRBJ2-7; D perhaps matches TRBD2 (5 bases). Trimming took 1 base from V and 3 from J, leaving 7 bases between them. The CDR3 runs 13 residues. Germline V gene sequence: CDR1 SGHTA, CDR2 FQGNSA. The CDR3 DNA is TGTGCCAGCAGCTTAGGACGGGACTACGAGCAGTACTTC. As protein: CASSLGRDYEQYF.

The rearrangement joins TRBV7-6 to TRBJ2-7; D not certain. Germline-derived CDR1 and CDR2 are SGHVS and FNYEAQ. This CDR3 spans 12 amino acids. V shed 3 bases and J shed 6 bases, with 9 bases lying between them. CDR3 sequence reads: CASSFQFGEQYF. CDR3 sequence (DNA): TGTGCCAGCAGCTTCCAGTTTGGCGAGCAGTACTTC.

This clone appeared a few times. The sample carries other DNA sequences with the same CDR3. This rearrangement joins TRBV18 to TRBJ2-2; D is uncertain. This CDR3 comprises 13 residues. V lost 3 bases and J lost 1, with 3 bases in between. The V gene's germline CDR1 is KGHSH and CDR2 LQKENI. The chain's CDR3 is CASSPGNTGELFF. The CDR3 DNA sequence: TGTGCCAGCTCACCGGGGAACACCGGGGAGCTGTTTTTT.

CDR3 DNA: TGTGCCAGCAGCTTAGAAGGGGCAGCCGATACGCAGTATTTT. Translated, it gives CASSLEGAADTQYF. V usage is TRBV7-2 and J usage is TRBJ2-3, with a weak D call TRBD1 (5 bases). The V gene's germline CDR1 is SGHTA and CDR2 FQGNSA. This CDR3 region has 14 residues. V lost 1 base, J lost 6 bases, and 11 bases lay in between.

V usage is TRBV6-5 and J usage is TRBJ2-2; a possible D gene is TRBD2 (6 bases). Germline loops: CDR1 MNHEY, CDR2 SVGAGI. Trimming left V 0 bases short and J 1 base short, with 6 bases between. This CDR3 has 15 residues. This chain's CDR3 is CASSYSSGNTGELFF. CDR3 DNA: TGTGCCAGCAGTTACTCTAGCGGGAACACCGGGGAGCTGTTTTTT.

This clone was seen more than once but under ten times. This chain links TRBV19 with TRBJ2-5; 7 nucleotides match TRBD1. Germline V gene sequence: CDR1 LNHDA, CDR2 SQIVND (reference sequence). The CDR3 contains 12 residues. Trimming took 5 bases from V and 10 from J; bases not matched to a gene: 7. The DNA for the CDR3 is TGTGCCAGTAGTCCGGACCGACAGGGCCAGTACTTC. Its protein is CASSPDRQGQYF.

This clone was counted a few times. The chain uses TRBV28 and TRBJ2-7; D might be TRBD1 or TRBD2, each matching 6 bases. CDR3 length: 17 amino acids. The germline V gene has CDR1 MDHEN and CDR2 SYDVKM. V lost 5 bases to trimming and J lost 6 bases, with 26 bases between them. The CDR3 coding sequence is TGTGCCAGCAGTCCCAACCCAGAGGGGGGCCTTCTCTTCGAGCAGTACTTC. This sequence encodes CASSPNPEGGLLFEQYF.

The sample holds one count of this clone. The rearrangement joins TRBV6-5 to TRBJ2-1, with D uncertain. Germline V gene sequence: CDR1 MNHEY, CDR2 SVGAGI. The CDR3 runs 14 residues. V was shortened by 5 bases and J by 5 bases, with 13 bases between the two germline ends. The CDR3 DNA sequence: TGTGCCAGCAGTCGCCACGGGCCGAACAATGAGCAGTTCTTC. It is translated as CASSRHGPNNEQFF.

The chain is built from TRBV2 and TRBJ1-5; D is ambiguous. The V end was cut by 4 bases, the J end by 0 bases, with 19 bases between. Per germline, CDR1 SNHLY and CDR2 FYNNEI. CDR3 size: 18 residues. The CDR3 bases are TGTGCCAGCAGTGTACCGGACGGCGAGCCCTATAGCAATCAGCCCCAGCATTTT. Translating it yields CASSVPDGEPYSNQPQHF. Combining the CDR3 with reference TRBV2 and TRBJ1-5 gives the whole variable domain EPEVTQTPSHQVTQMGQEVILRCVPISNHLYFYWYRQILGQKVEFLVSFYNNEISEKSEIFDDQFSVERPDGSNFTLKIRSTKLEDSAMYFCASSVPDGEPYSNQPQHFGDGTRLSIL.

The gene calls are TRBV5-6 and TRBJ1-2, with 7 bases identical to TRBD1. The CDR3 loop spans 13 amino acids. CDR1 is SGHDT, CDR2 YYEEEE, per germline. The ends lost 4 bases at V and 2 bases at J; junction bases unmatched: 2. This CDR3 is CASSQQGNYGYTF. CDR3 bases: TGTGCCAGCAGCCAACAGGGGAACTATGGCTACACCTTC.

Notes on this clone: The same CDR3 arises from other DNA sequences in this sample as well. V is TRBV28 and J is TRBJ1-2, with 7 bases lining up with TRBD1. Germline CDR1 reads MDHEN; CDR2 reads SYDVKM. The CDR3 runs 15 residues. V gave up 6 bases and J gave up 2 bases; unmatched junction bases: 9. Here the CDR3 reads CASRPTGAYNYGYTF. As DNA, the CDR3 is TGTGCCAGCAGGCCCACAGGGGCCTACAACTATGGCTACACCTTC.

J is TRBJ1-2 and V is TRBV27; no definite D call. CDR3 size: 14 residues. CDR1 is MNHEY, CDR2 SMNVEV, per germline (reference sequence). The germline V and J ends were trimmed by 4 bases and 2 bases, with 11 bases remaining between them. The CDR3 DNA is TGTGCCAGCAGTTACAGACGGAGAAACTATGGCTACACCTTC. Its protein is CASSYRRRNYGYTF.

The chain is built from TRBV7-6 and TRBJ2-7; 7 nucleotides match TRBD2. The CDR3 is 16 amino acids. Germline CDR1 and CDR2: SGHVS and FNYEAQ. The ends lost 5 bases at V and 6 bases at J; junction bases unmatched: 16. CDR3 nucleotide sequence: TGTGCCAGCAGCGCCCTGTCCCGGGACTATTATGGCGAGCAGTACTTC. It is translated as CASSALSRDYYGEQYF.

This chain uses TRBV19 with TRBJ2-5, with unresolved D. The CDR3 spans 14 residues. Germline CDR1 LNHDA, CDR2 SQIVND (reference sequence). Trimming pared 8 bases from V and 7 bases from J, leaving 20 bases between. The CDR3 spells CASQKSDRTGTQYF. CDR3 nucleotides: TGTGCCAGTCAAAAATCGGATAGAACGGGGACCCAGTACTTC.

The rearrangement uses TRBV6-5 and TRBJ1-2; no definite D call. The CDR3 spans 14 residues. Germline V gene sequence: CDR1 MNHEY, CDR2 SVGAGI. Trimming shortened V by 6 bases and J by 0 bases, and 11 bases separated the two germline ends. The CDR3 sequence is CASSYREANYGYTF. DNA of the CDR3: TGTGCCAGCAGCTACCGGGAGGCTAACTATGGCTACACCTTC.

This clone turned up a few times. The V gene is TRBV19, the J gene TRBJ2-5, with D unclear. The CDR3 is made up of 13 amino acids. With 5 bases removed from V and 7 bases from J, the gap between germline ends came to 14 bases. Germline V gene lookup returns CDR1 LNHDA and CDR2 SQIVND (reference sequence). The CDR3 is CASSPRHRATQYF. The CDR3 region has the DNA TGTGCCAGTAGTCCGAGACACCGAGCGACCCAGTACTTC.

This clone was found a few times. Different DNA sequences within this sample yield the same CDR3. The rearrangement links TRBV29-1 to TRBJ1-2, with D tentatively TRBD1 (6 bases). Germline V gives CDR1 SQVTM, CDR2 ANQGSEA. CDR3 size: 11 residues. Trimming cost V 6 bases and J 4 bases, with 9 bases left between them. CDR3: CSVGGSYGYTF. The CDR3 coding sequence is TGCAGCGTAGGGGGGAGCTATGGCTACACCTTC.

This clone was observed once. The chain joins TRBV6-1 to TRBJ1-2, with TRBD1 identical over 12 bases. Trimming cost V 4 bases and J 8 bases; bases outside gene matches: 11. Germline V lookup: CDR1 MNHNS, CDR2 SASEGT. The CDR3 is made up of 16 amino acids. The CDR3 spells CASSAGTGGRYGGYTF. CDR3 nucleotides: TGTGCCAGCAGTGCGGGGACAGGGGGCAGATATGGAGGCTACACCTTC.

The chain links TRBV7-3 to TRBJ1-2; perhaps TRBD1 as D (6 bases). Germline V gene data show CDR1 as SGHTA and CDR2 as FQGTGA. Trimming shortened V by 4 bases and J by 5 bases, and 14 bases separated the two germline ends. The CDR3 is 14 residues long. CDR3 DNA sequence: TGTGCCAGCAGCTCCACAGGGTCGGAATATGGCTACACCTTC. Translating it yields CASSSTGSEYGYTF.